This T cell receptor beta chain emerged from a study of CD8+ T cells in alopecia areata. As regards this clone: Its antigen remains unknown.

Treatment indicated: oral pan-JAK inhibitor, 5-10 mg twice daily. Punch biopsies of lesional scalp, plus peripheral blood, were taken from alopecia areata patients. Sequencing templates came from extracted RNA that was reverse transcribed into cDNA. Some clones are missing from TCRdb's copy, which holds only in-frame ones; the method was immunoSEQ multiplex PCR. The data hold about 270,000 clones, with about 60% observed a single time. The study's findings and limits: In scalp and blood during tofacitinib, many expanded lesional clones persisted.

Deletions cut 1 base from V and 8 bases from J, with 8 bases between. This CDR3 comprises 11 residues. Germline V gene lookup returns CDR1 SQVTM and CDR2 ANQGSEA. The chain combines TRBV29-1 with TRBJ1-2; no definite D call. This specimen consisted of CD4+ T cells sorted from blood, obtained at week 52, from a patient treated with tofacitinib. The TCR sequence derives from a human donor with alopecia areata. The CDR3 protein is CSVEGSEGYTF. CDR3 DNA sequence: TGCAGCGTTGAAGGGTCCGAGGGCTACACCTTC. The full variable domain, completed using reference TRBV29-1 and TRBJ1-2, is SAVISQKPSRDICQRGTSLTIQCQVDSQVTMMFWYRQQPGQSLTLIATANQGSEATYESGFVIDKFPISRPNLTFSTLTVSNMSPEDSSIYLCSVEGSEGYTFGSGTRLTVV.